The subject of this entry is one TCR beta chain. Its specificity is not known. The data stem from a study of OX40 agonist ivuxolimab in advanced cancers. Whole-study findings and limits: Also showing low normalized T-cell clonal expansion were some of the nonresponders.

This table comes from immunoSEQ multiplex PCR, and its TCRdb copy is limited to in-frame clones, with some not included. The sample carries under 85,000 clones, around 86% recorded once. V dropped 6 bases and J dropped 4 bases, with 12 bases sitting between them. The CDR3 loop spans 13 amino acids. CDR1 MNHEY and CDR2 SMNVEV come from the germline V gene (reference sequence). V gene TRBV27 combines with J gene TRBJ1-2; D is ambiguous. This TCR was sampled from an adult with an advanced solid tumor such as melanoma, head and neck, liver or kidney cancer. The input for sequencing was CD4+ or CD8+ T cells sorted from blood, taken in a trial of the OX40 agonist ivuxolimab. Here the CDR3 DNA reads TGTGCCAGCAGACCGGACGGTACCTATGGCTACACCTTC. Amino acid sequence: CASRPDGTYGYTF.